This TCR beta chain came from a study of shared clonotypes between healthy human individuals. The study, taken as a whole, reports: Unshared clonotypes carried lower generation probabilities than those common to all four donors.

On this clone itself: Its antigen is currently unknown.

Here immunoSEQ multiplex PCR was the method, and the copy in TCRdb shows in-frame clones only, minus some. The sample has about 1.5 million clones, over 95% seen once. The healthy adult donors were HIV-negative and reported no recent acute infections or vaccinations. Naive CD4+ cells were CD45RA-selected; the remaining cells were memory. V lost 3 bases to trimming and J lost 0 bases, with 10 bases between them. In germline, CDR1 is SGHNT, CDR2 YYREEE (reference sequence). CDR3 length equals 15 residues. The sample taken for sequencing was naive CD4+ T cells sorted from blood. Subset meaning: CD45RA+ positively selected. The V and J genes are TRBV5-4 and TRBJ2-1, with no clear D. This receptor was identified in a man aged 25 to 40 in good health. In DNA, the CDR3 is TGTGCCAGCAGCTCTCTAGATCCCTCCTACAATGAGCAGTTCTTC. This translates into CASSSLDPSYNEQFF. Combining the CDR3 with reference TRBV5-4 and TRBJ2-1 gives the whole variable domain ETGVTQSPTHLIKTRGQQVTLRCSSQSGHNTVSWYQQALGQGPQFIFQYYREEENGRGNFPPRFSGLQFPNYSSELNVNALELDDSALYLCASSSLDPSYNEQFFGPGTRLTVL.